This passage covers 31 T cell receptor beta chains from one sample sequenced in a study of CXCR3-negative and CXCR3-positive naive CD8 T cells. Researchers prepared the TRB cDNA libraries using 5' RACE with UMI labels. TCRdb re-called the 5' RACE reads; one entry per CDR3 protein, DNA not given. Its table lists just over 60,000 distinct CDR3 sequences. Sequencing was performed on naive CXCR3- CD8+ T cells from blood. Subset in this sample: CD45RO-CCR7+CD27+CD95- naive CD8+ T cells lacking CXCR3 (TNR3-). The source of these receptors is a human donor in good health. Some clones in this sample may be carry-over from other donors' samples.

V and J are TRBV2 and TRBJ2-2; with no DNA, the TCRdb D assignment of TRBD2 cannot be verified. The CDR3 length is 15 residues. Germline assignment: CDR1 SNHLY and CDR2 FYNNEI. CDR3 residues: CASSEEASWAGELFF.

The chain couples TRBV2 to TRBJ1-5; TCRdb's D call of TRBD1 is untestable without DNA. This CDR3 spans 14 amino acids. CDR1 is SNHLY, CDR2 FYNNEI, per germline. CDR3 sequence: CASSDRAGNQPQHF.

The chain carries TRBV23-1 and TRBJ2-1; TCRdb proposes TRBD1, but this gene call is untestable without DNA. TRBV23-1 is reported as an ORF; its role is uncertain. The CDR3 runs 18 residues. Here the CDR3 reads CASSRSNKAGASYNEQFF.

J is TRBJ1-1 and V is TRBV4-1. The CDR3 length is 14 residues. From germline, CDR1 is MGHRA and CDR2 YSYEKL. This CDR3 is CASSQVQGSTEAFF.

The chain combines TRBV10-3 with TRBJ2-7; without DNA, the TCRdb call of TRBD1 cannot be checked. The V gene's germline CDR1 is ENHRY and CDR2 SYGVKD. The CDR3 runs 14 residues. The CDR3 reads CAIRDGDNSYEQYF.

This chain links TRBV28 with TRBJ2-4. Per the germline V gene, CDR1 is MDHEN and CDR2 is SYDVKM. This CDR3 contains 15 residues. CDR3 residues: CASSFRGIAKNIQYF.

The genes are TRBV7-9 and TRBJ2-3. The length of the CDR3 is 12 residues. Germline V gene sequence: CDR1 SEHNR, CDR2 FQNEAQ (reference sequence). The CDR3 protein is CASSLSTDTQYF.

V is TRBV20-1 and J is TRBJ2-7. The CDR3 runs 12 residues. The germline CDR1 and CDR2 sequences are DFQATT and SNEGSKA (reference sequence). CDR3 sequence: CSASGPAHEQYF.

The chain couples TRBV20-1 to TRBJ2-1; TCRdb outputs TRBD2, but without DNA this stays unchecked. Per germline, CDR1 DFQATT and CDR2 SNEGSKA (reference sequence). The CDR3 is 15 residues long. This chain's CDR3 is CSAKGLAGDYNEQFF.

The genes are TRBV29-1 and TRBJ2-1; TCRdb picks TRBD1, but there is no DNA to check that call. CDR1 SQVTM and CDR2 ANQGSEA come from the germline V gene. This CDR3 is 16 amino acids long. CDR3 loop: CSVEGQGTSSYNEQFF.

V usage is TRBV6-1 and J usage is TRBJ1-1. This CDR3 spans 14 amino acids. Germline V lookup: CDR1 MNHNS, CDR2 SASEGT. CDR3 in amino acids: CASSEADENTEAFF.

This chain links TRBV6-2 or TRBV6-3 with TRBJ2-2; checking the TCRdb D call of TRBD2 is not possible without DNA. CDR1 and CDR2 (germline): MNHEY, SVGEGT. The CDR3 sequence is 15 residues long. The CDR3 sequence: CASSPPGLETGELFF.

This chain uses TRBV27 with TRBJ1-1. CDR3 length: 14 residues. Germline V gene lookup returns CDR1 MNHEY and CDR2 SMNVEV (reference sequence). The CDR3 is CASSLRGGNTEAFF.

The chain has TRBV4-3 and TRBJ2-1; the D gene TCRdb calls, TRBD1, cannot be checked with no DNA. Germline loops: CDR1 LGHNA, CDR2 YSLEER. The length of the CDR3 is 14 residues. This CDR3 reads CASNPGTRPNEQFF.

This chain links TRBV7-2 with TRBJ2-3; TCRdb's D call of TRBD1 is untestable without DNA. Per the germline V gene, CDR1 is SGHTA and CDR2 is FQGNSA. The CDR3 sequence is 13 residues long. CDR3: CASSLTGADTQYF.

This rearrangement joins TRBV29-1 to TRBJ2-7; the TCRdb D gene call, TRBD1, has no DNA to confirm it. The CDR3 consists of 13 residues. Germline CDR1 is SQVTM and CDR2 is ANQGSEA. Here the CDR3 reads CSVAPGEGNEQYF.

The chain uses TRBV6-2 or TRBV6-3 and TRBJ2-7. The germline V gene encodes CDR1 MNHEY and CDR2 SVGEGT. This CDR3 spans 13 amino acids. This chain's CDR3 is CASDDGASYEQYF.

This chain joins TRBV7-9 and TRBJ2-1; TCRdb gives TRBD1 as the D gene, but with no DNA this cannot be confirmed. CDR1 SEHNR and CDR2 FQNEAQ come from the germline V gene (reference sequence). The CDR3 has 15 amino acids. This CDR3 is CASSFSGGAYNEQFF.

This chain links TRBV6-2 or TRBV6-3 with TRBJ2-1. CDR1 is MNHEY, CDR2 SVGEGT, per germline. CDR3 length: 13 amino acids. The CDR3: CASSYDINLEQFF.

The chain employs TRBV24-1 and TRBJ1-4; absent DNA, TCRdb's TRBD1 call cannot be checked. Germline CDR1 reads KGHDR; CDR2 reads SFDVKD. This CDR3 spans 13 amino acids. CDR3 protein: CATMDSDNEKLFF.

V gene TRBV14 combines with J gene TRBJ1-6. The germline CDR1 and CDR2 sequences are SGHDN and FVKESK. The CDR3 sequence is 14 residues long. This CDR3 is CASSLTDYNSPLHF.

The chain employs TRBV13 and TRBJ2-7. CDR1 PRHDT and CDR2 FYEKMQ come from the germline V gene (reference sequence). The CDR3 length is 12 residues. CDR3: CASSLGINEQYF.

The J gene is TRBJ2-3, the V gene TRBV6-5. The V gene's germline CDR1 is MNHEY and CDR2 SVGAGI. CDR3 length: 13 residues. The CDR3 here is CASSWQSTDTQYF.

The rearrangement uses TRBV12-3 or TRBV12-4 and TRBJ1-5; the TRBD1 assignment by TCRdb is unverifiable without DNA. The CDR3 sequence is 14 residues long. The CDR3 sequence: CASRHRQSNQPQHF.

This chain links TRBV27 with TRBJ2-1. CDR1 MNHEY and CDR2 SMNVEV come from the germline V gene (reference sequence). CDR3 size: 15 residues. CDR3 region: CASSLRGSSYNEQFF.

The chain uses TRBV12-3 or TRBV12-4 and TRBJ2-3; TCRdb proposes TRBD1, but this gene call is untestable without DNA. The CDR3 has 13 residues. The CDR3 is CASSDPGAYSTYF.

This chain links TRBV7-9 with TRBJ2-5; the TCRdb D gene call, TRBD1, has no DNA to confirm it. The CDR3 extends over 12 amino acids. Looked up from germline, CDR1 is SEHNR and CDR2 is FQNEAQ (reference sequence). The CDR3: CATQDYLETQYF.

The rearrangement links TRBV7-8 to TRBJ1-1; TCRdb reports TRBD1, a call that lacks DNA to check it against. Germline V gene data show CDR1 as SGHVS and CDR2 as FQNEAQ. The CDR3 has 15 amino acids. CDR3 loop: CASSYQDRVNTEAFF.

This sequence joins TRBV4-1 and TRBJ2-7; the TCRdb D gene call, TRBD2, has no DNA to confirm it. The germline CDR1 and CDR2 sequences are MGHRA and YSYEKL. This CDR3 has 15 residues. The CDR3 sequence is CASSQEAAGGYEQYF.

The chain recombines TRBV6-5 with TRBJ2-2; the TCRdb call, TRBD1, lacks DNA for checking. This CDR3 has 15 residues. Germline V gene data show CDR1 as MNHEY and CDR2 as SVGAGI. The CDR3 spells CASRPTGGSSGELFF.

The rearrangement links TRBV20-1 to TRBJ1-6; TCRdb picks TRBD1, but there is no DNA to check that call. In germline, CDR1 is DFQATT, CDR2 SNEGSKA (reference sequence). CDR3 length equals 13 residues. The CDR3 region is CSAVVQEYSPLHF.